This passage covers 5 T cell receptor beta chains from one sample sequenced in a study of blood T cell repertoires in COVID-19. Only in-frame clones appear in the TCRdb table, and some are missing; sequencing was by immunoSEQ multiplex PCR. The sample gives 100,000 to 150,000 clones, roughly 80% of which show up once; approximately 16% is in the top ten. Sequencing input: peripheral blood. These receptors all stem from a woman in her 50s with acute or convalescent COVID-19.

The gene calls are TRBV7-9 and TRBJ2-7; a possible D gene is TRBD2 (5 bases). CDR1 is SEHNR, CDR2 FQNEAQ, per germline (reference sequence). The CDR3 spans 14 residues. Deletions cut 1 base from V and 4 bases from J, with 11 bases between. The CDR3 here is CASSLGGREYEQYF. The CDR3 DNA reads as TGTGCCAGCAGCTTAGGGGGTCGGGAATACGAGCAGTACTTC. The full variable domain, its missing parts supplied by reference TRBV7-9 and TRBJ2-7, is DTGVSQNPRHKITKRGQNVTFRCDPISEHNRLYWYRQTLGQGPEFLTYFQNEAQLEKSRLLSDRFSAERPKGSFSTLEIQRTEQGDSAMYLCASSLGGREYEQYFGPGTRLTVT.

Notes on this clone: Other DNA sequences from this sample encode an identical CDR3 as well. The V call is TRBV5-4, the J call TRBJ1-2, with 8 bases identical to TRBD1. V shed 4 bases, J shed 2 bases, and the junction held 7 bases outside the gene matches. In germline, CDR1 is SGHNT, CDR2 YYREEE (reference sequence). CDR3 length: 15 amino acids. For the CDR3, the DNA is TGTGCCAGCAGCCCCGGGACAGGAGACAACTATGGCTACACCTTC. Translated: CASSPGTGDNYGYTF. The whole variable domain, remainder taken from reference TRBV5-4 and TRBJ1-2, is ETGVTQSPTHLIKTRGQQVTLRCSSQSGHNTVSWYQQALGQGPQFIFQYYREEENGRGNFPPRFSGLQFPNYSSELNVNALELDDSALYLCASSPGTGDNYGYTFGSGTRLTVV.

The rearrangement joins TRBV10-3 to TRBJ2-1; 9 bases are a match to TRBD2. Germline CDR1 reads ENHRY; CDR2 reads SYGVKD. V shed 5 bases and J 7 bases; nucleotides not matched to a gene: 9. This CDR3 is 15 amino acids long. The DNA for the CDR3 is TGTGCCATCAGTAATGGAGGGACTAGCTTTAATGAGCAGTTCTTC. Its protein is CAISNGGTSFNEQFF.

The CDR3 spells CASSQDRGNYEQYF. The DNA of the CDR3 is TGCGCCAGCAGCCAAGATCGAGGTAACTACGAGCAGTACTTC. This chain uses TRBV4-1 with TRBJ2-7; the D is unclear. The CDR3 sequence is 14 residues long. Trimming pared 0 bases from V and 3 bases from J, leaving 9 bases between. The germline V gene has CDR1 MGHRA and CDR2 YSYEKL.

The chain links TRBV19 to TRBJ2-1, with 7 bases fitting TRBD1. The junction had 9 bases not matched to a gene; V was cut back by 6 bases and J by 4 bases. The CDR3 covers 15 residues. Germline V gives CDR1 LNHDA, CDR2 SQIVND (reference sequence). DNA of the CDR3: TGTGCCAGTAGCTTTGACAGGGCCCTATACAATGAGCAGTTCTTC. Amino acid sequence: CASSFDRALYNEQFF. Looking up the rest from reference TRBV19 and TRBJ2-1 gives the full variable domain: DGGITQSPKYLFRKEGQNVTLSCEQNLNHDAMYWYRQDPGQGLRLIYYSQIVNDFQKGDIAEGYSVSREKKESFPLTVTSAQKNPTAFYLCASSFDRALYNEQFFGPGTRLTVL.